A selection of T cell receptor beta chains follows, all from one sample in a study of blood T cell repertoires in COVID-19. Libraries were prepared by immunoSEQ multiplex PCR; TCRdb keeps only in-frame clonotypes and omits some of them. Among about 130,000 clones listed, about 86% were seen once. Sample: peripheral blood. These receptors all come from a woman aged 45-59 years with acute or convalescent COVID-19. Both conserved end residues are part of each CDR3. The D gene is left open where the match is weak. Expanded clones get a size class; other rows say once, few or many, or leave the size out.

clone_size j_call d_call v_call cdr3_aa cdr3_nt
. TRBJ2-1 TRBD2 TRBV6-5 CASSYSTAGGSKQFF TGTGCCAGCAGTTACTCGACAGCGGGAGGGTCTAAGCAGTTCTTC
. TRBJ2-2 TRBD1 TRBV11-3 CASSLERQGGELFF TGTGCCAGCAGCTTGGAACGACAGGGCGGGGAGCTGTTTTTT
. TRBJ1-2 TRBD1 TRBV6-1 CASSEAGQGRDGYTF TGTGCCAGCAGTGAAGCGGGACAGGGGAGGGATGGCTACACCTTC
. TRBJ1-2 TRBD1 TRBV28 CASTTTDRGYYTF TGTGCCAGCACCACAACGGACAGGGGATACTACACCTTC
. TRBJ2-4 TRBD2 TRBV5-1 CASSPTSGGVKNIQYF TGCGCCAGCAGCCCGACTAGCGGGGGGGTTAAAAACATTCAGTACTTC
. TRBJ1-1 . TRBV15 CATSREEDTSNTEAFF TGTGCCACCAGCAGAGAAGAGGACACTTCGAACACTGAAGCTTTCTTT
. TRBJ1-4 TRBD1 TRBV19 CASTPAGGYNEKLFF TGTGCCAGTACCCCGGCAGGGGGCTATAACGAAAAACTGTTTTTT
. TRBJ2-1 . TRBV19 CASSIFGGSPEQFF TGTGCCAGTAGTATATTTGGGGGGTCTCCTGAGCAGTTCTTC
. TRBJ1-1 TRBD1 TRBV5-4 CASSRTGDTEAFF TGTGCCAGCAGTCGTACAGGGGACACTGAAGCTTTCTTT
. TRBJ2-7 TRBD2 TRBV7-9 CASSFGSSGGYEQYF TGTGCCAGCAGCTTCGGGTCCAGCGGGGGTTACGAGCAGTACTTC
. TRBJ1-1 TRBD1 TRBV15 CATSRRQGAPEAFF TGTGCCACCAGCCGTCGACAGGGCGCGCCTGAAGCTTTCTTT
. TRBJ2-5 TRBD2 TRBV5-6 CASSFLSGGASKTQYF TGTGCCAGCAGCTTTCTTAGCGGGGGGGCCAGCAAGACCCAGTACTTC
. TRBJ1-2 . TRBV5-1 CASSPRQEVGYTF TGCGCCAGCAGCCCCCGACAGGAGGTTGGCTACACCTTC
. TRBJ1-3 . TRBV9 CASSGQGRSSGNTIYF TGTGCCAGCAGCGGGCAGGGGAGAAGCTCTGGAAACACCATATATTTT
. TRBJ1-2 TRBD1 TRBV5-4 CASSLAGTGGHPIGYTF TGTGCCAGCAGCTTGGCCGGGACAGGGGGCCACCCGATTGGCTACACCTTC
. TRBJ1-2 . TRBV6-5 CASSYEVAGYTF TGTGCCAGCAGTTACGAGGTGGCTGGCTACACCTTC
. TRBJ1-1 . TRBV6-7 CASSYFGQNYTEAFF TGTGCCAGCAGTTACTTTGGACAGAACTACACTGAAGCTTTCTTT
. TRBJ1-5 TRBD1 TRBV19 CASGTDSNQPQHF TGTGCCAGTGGGACAGATAGCAATCAGCCCCAGCATTTT
once TRBJ2-2 . TRBV7-9 CASSSTVGAGFTGELFF TGTGCCAGCAGCTCAACAGTAGGGGCAGGGTTTACCGGGGAGCTGTTTTTT
. TRBJ2-3 . TRBV27 CASSYAAAVGFDTQYF TGTGCCAGCAGTTATGCTGCGGCCGTAGGTTTCGATACGCAGTATTTT
. TRBJ1-6 . TRBV7-9 CASSSRTSYNSPLHF TGTGCCAGCAGTAGCCGGACAAGTTATAATTCACCCCTCCACTTT
. TRBJ1-5 . TRBV3-1/TRBV3-2 CASSQEEAFNQPQHF TGTGCCAGCAGCCAAGAGGAGGCCTTCAATCAGCCCCAGCATTTT
. TRBJ2-5 . TRBV5-1 CASETGSGETQYF TGCGCCAGTGAAACGGGTTCCGGGGAGACCCAGTACTTC
. TRBJ1-6 TRBD1 TRBV5-1 CASSLSGTADSPLHF TGCGCCAGCAGCTTGTCCGGGACAGCAGATTCACCCCTCCACTTT
. TRBJ1-2 . TRBV28 CASSPDSNYGYTF TGTGCCAGCAGTCCCGACAGTAACTATGGCTACACCTTC
. TRBJ2-1 . TRBV10-2 CATQRERGGYNEQFF TGCGCCACCCAGAGAGAGAGGGGGGGCTACAATGAGCAGTTCTTC
. TRBJ1-3 . TRBV9 CASSVATGESGNTIYF TGTGCCAGCAGCGTAGCTACGGGGGAGTCTGGAAACACCATATATTTT
. TRBJ2-3 . TRBV11-3 CASSLELGGSDSSSTDTQYF TGTGCCAGCAGCTTAGAGTTAGGCGGTAGTGACAGCTCCTCCACAGATACGCAGTATTTT
. TRBJ2-6 . TRBV2 CASRRTGFSGANVLTF TGTGCCAGCAGGCGAACAGGGTTTTCTGGGGCCAACGTCCTGACTTTC
. TRBJ1-4 . TRBV30 CAWSVPGAGEKLFF TGTGCCTGGAGTGTCCCTGGTGCGGGTGAAAAACTGTTTTTT
. TRBJ2-5 . TRBV18 CASKLQGGQETQYF TGTGCCAGTAAACTCCAGGGCGGACAAGAGACCCAGTACTTC
. TRBJ1-5 TRBD1 TRBV28 CASRYRDSFNQPQHF TGTGCCAGCAGATACCGGGACAGCTTCAATCAGCCCCAGCATTTT
. TRBJ1-4 TRBD1 TRBV5-1 CASSLAAGTGGGKLFF TGCGCCAGCAGCTTGGCTGCGGGGACAGGGGGTGGAAAACTGTTTTTT
. TRBJ2-1 TRBD2 TRBV4-2 CASSQDPGTSAYNEQFF TGTGCCAGCAGCCAAGATCCCGGGACTAGCGCTTACAATGAGCAGTTCTTC
. TRBJ1-1 . TRBV5-6 CASSGRGLNTEAFF TGTGCCAGCAGCGGCAGGGGCCTGAACACTGAAGCTTTCTTT
few TRBJ1-6 TRBD1 TRBV4-2 CASSQQGGTPNSPLHF TGTGCCAGCAGCCAACAGGGGGGTACCCCTAATTCACCCCTCCACTTT
few TRBJ2-4 TRBD1 TRBV19 CASTPAGGNIQYF TGTGCCAGTACCCCGGCAGGGGGCAACATTCAGTACTTC
once TRBJ1-5 TRBD1 TRBV2 CASSKGQGMEQPQHF TGTGCCAGCAGTAAAGGACAGGGGATGGAGCAGCCCCAGCATTTT
few TRBJ2-1 TRBD2 TRBV11-2 CASSLDPPSGRPNEQFF TGTGCCAGCAGCTTAGATCCCCCCAGCGGGAGACCGAATGAGCAGTTCTTC
. TRBJ2-1 TRBD2 TRBV7-6 CASSLGGGGPYNEQFF TGTGCCAGCAGCTTAGGCGGGGGGGGACCCTACAATGAGCAGTTCTTC
. TRBJ1-3 . TRBV7-3 CASSPHRGNTIYF TGTGCCAGCAGCCCTCATAGAGGAAACACCATATATTTT
. TRBJ2-2 . TRBV10-1 CASSAQGTGELFF TGCGCCAGCAGTGCCCAGGGGACCGGGGAGCTGTTTTTT
. TRBJ1-1 . TRBV5-1 CASSLGLTSGTEAFF TGCGCCAGCAGCTTGGGCCTTACCTCGGGCACTGAAGCTTTCTTT
. TRBJ1-1 . TRBV7-9 CASSLGLSTEAFF TGTGCCAGCAGCTTAGGACTCAGTACAGAAGCTTTCTTT
. TRBJ2-5 . TRBV20-1 CRAQYQETQYF TGCAGAGCTCAGTATCAAGAGACCCAGTACTTC
. TRBJ2-1 TRBD2 TRBV28 CASSYSGSGNNEQFF TGTGCCAGCAGCTATAGCGGGAGTGGAAACAATGAGCAGTTCTTC
. TRBJ2-7 TRBD1 TRBV29-1 CSVGTGVYEQYF TGCAGCGTTGGGACAGGGGTCTACGAGCAGTACTTC
. TRBJ1-6 . TRBV27 CASSFGSSSYNSPLHF TGTGCCAGCAGTTTTGGGTCTAGCTCCTATAATTCACCCCTCCACTTT
. TRBJ2-3 TRBD2 TRBV7-8 CASSLVGGAGGTDTQYF TGTGCCAGCAGCTTAGTAGGTGGCGCGGGGGGCACAGATACGCAGTATTTT
. TRBJ1-6 . TRBV7-2 CASSPTGFQVSYNSPLHF TGTGCCAGCAGCCCCACAGGTTTTCAAGTATCCTATAATTCACCCCTCCACTTT
. TRBJ2-7 TRBD1 TRBV5-1 CASSSTGTGTYEQYF TGCGCCAGCAGCTCGACCGGGACAGGGACCTACGAGCAGTACTTC
once TRBJ2-2 TRBD2 TRBV18 CASSPSGGANTGELFF TGTGCCAGCTCACCAAGCGGGGGCGCGAACACCGGGGAGCTGTTTTTT
. TRBJ1-1 . TRBV11-2 CASSLDPGGGRLRNTEAFF TGTGCCAGCAGCTTAGATCCTGGCGGGGGGCGATTGAGGAACACTGAAGCTTTCTTT
. TRBJ2-1 TRBD1 TRBV10-2 CASKNTGGFANEQFF TGCGCCAGCAAAAATACAGGGGGCTTCGCCAATGAGCAGTTCTTC
. TRBJ2-7 TRBD2 TRBV28 CASTGLAGSMVRDEQYF TGTGCCAGCACAGGACTAGCGGGGTCAATGGTACGGGACGAGCAGTACTTC